This entry lists 27 T cell receptor beta chains sequenced from one sample in a study of CD8+ T cells in alopecia areata. Extraction and reverse transcription of RNA yielded cDNA as the sequencing template. Assay used: immunoSEQ multiplex PCR; TCRdb lists only in-frame clones, some missing. The table records about 200,000 clones, less than 70% of them present only once. Treatment denoted: oral pan-JAK inhibitor, 5-10 mg twice daily. Source: CD4+ T cells sorted from blood, taken around week 47, from a patient treated with tofacitinib. These receptors were taken from a human donor with alopecia areata.

V usage is TRBV29-1 and J usage is TRBJ2-1, with D unresolved. This CDR3 spans 11 amino acids. Germline V gene data show CDR1 as SQVTM and CDR2 as ANQGSEA. The V end lost 3 bases, the J end lost 6 bases, and 6 bases lay between the germline ends. In nucleotides, the CDR3 is TGCAGCGTTGACCCTCCCAATGAGCAGTTCTTC. It translates to CSVDPPNEQFF.

The chain joins TRBV27 to TRBJ2-3, with D unclear. CDR1 and CDR2 (germline): MNHEY, SMNVEV (reference sequence). Between the trimmed V and J ends, which lost 2 bases and 2 bases, there was a span of 5 bases. The CDR3 length is 13 residues. Here the CDR3 reads CASSLTNTDTQYF. The CDR3 coding sequence is TGTGCCAGCAGTTTAACAAACACAGATACGCAGTATTTT.

The V and J genes are TRBV5-8 and TRBJ1-4, with no clear D. The V and J ends lost 1 base and 8 bases respectively, with 12 bases between them. Per germline, CDR1 SGHTS and CDR2 YDEGEE. The CDR3 extends over 14 amino acids. The CDR3 spells CASSLTILNEKLFF. As DNA, the CDR3 is TGTGCCAGCAGCTTGACAATCTTGAACGAAAAACTGTTTTTT.

This chain connects TRBV29-1 to TRBJ1-1; TRBD1 agrees at 12 bases. The germline V gene has CDR1 SQVTM and CDR2 ANQGSEA. This CDR3 spans 14 amino acids. The ends lost 6 bases at V and 1 base at J; junction bases unmatched: 3. CDR3 amino acids: CSVEGQGANTEAFF. DNA of the CDR3: TGCAGCGTAGAGGGACAGGGGGCGAACACTGAAGCTTTCTTT.

The J gene is TRBJ2-6, the V gene TRBV30; D call uncertain. This CDR3 contains 14 residues. The germline V and J ends were trimmed by 4 bases and 4 bases, with 11 bases remaining between them. Looked up from germline, CDR1 is GTSNPN and CDR2 is SVGIG (reference sequence). The CDR3 nucleotides are TGTGCCTGGACGCTCTACTCAGGGGCCAACGTCCTGACTTTC. Its protein product is CAWTLYSGANVLTF.

The gene calls are TRBV15 and TRBJ2-7; D uncertain. CDR3 length: 13 amino acids. V dropped 1 base and J dropped 9 bases, with 13 bases sitting between them. The germline CDR1 and CDR2 sequences are LNHNV and YYDKDF (reference sequence). CDR3 sequence: CATSRGQFFGQYF. The CDR3 nucleotides read TGTGCCACCAGCAGAGGGCAGTTCTTTGGGCAGTACTTC.

This sequence joins TRBV30 and TRBJ1-5; 9 bases match TRBD1. With V trimmed by 1 base and J by 5 bases, 3 bases remained unmatched. The CDR3 has 14 residues. Germline-derived CDR1 and CDR2 are GTSNPN and SVGIG (reference sequence). The CDR3 spells CAWSGGQGDQPQHF. DNA of the CDR3: TGTGCCTGGAGTGGGGGACAGGGAGATCAGCCCCAGCATTTT.

The chain links TRBV6-5 to TRBJ1-5; possible D gene TRBD1, 6 bases. V lost 6 bases, J lost 3 bases, and 9 bases lay in between. Looked up from germline, CDR1 is MNHEY and CDR2 is SVGAGI. The CDR3 runs to 13 residues. CDR3 sequence: CASRTGINQPQHF. CDR3 bases: TGTGCCAGCAGGACAGGTATCAATCAGCCCCAGCATTTT.

J is TRBJ2-5 and V is TRBV7-2; 7 bases agree with TRBD2. CDR1 is SGHTA, CDR2 FQGNSA, per germline. With V trimmed by 8 bases and J by 5 bases, 14 bases remained unmatched. The CDR3 sequence is 15 residues long. The CDR3 DNA sequence: TGTGCCAGCCTCAAGGGTAGCGGGCCATCTGAGACCCAGTACTTC. It codes for CASLKGSGPSETQYF.

The chain has TRBV5-6 and TRBJ1-1; D might be TRBD1 (5 bases). CDR1 SGHDT and CDR2 YYEEEE come from the germline V gene. V was clipped by 2 bases and J by 5 bases, with 22 bases between them. The CDR3 covers 17 residues. CDR3 loop: CASSFPRFRGEGTEAFF. CDR3 bases: TGTGCCAGCAGCTTCCCCCGTTTTCGAGGGGAAGGTACTGAAGCTTTCTTT.

V usage is TRBV9 and J usage is TRBJ2-2; D possibly corresponds to TRBD2 (5 bases). Per germline, CDR1 SGDLS and CDR2 YYNGEE. CDR3 length: 15 residues. V shed 2 bases and J shed 3 bases, with 11 bases lying between them. In DNA form, the CDR3 reads TGTGCCAGCAGCGTGGGGTGGGGAGACACCGGGGAGCTGTTTTTT. Translated, it gives CASSVGWGDTGELFF.

V is TRBV7-2 and J is TRBJ2-3, with D perhaps TRBD1 or TRBD2 (5 bases each). This CDR3 is 16 amino acids long. Germline V lookup: CDR1 SGHTA, CDR2 FQGNSA. Trimming stripped 5 bases from V and 1 base from J, with 16 bases between. The CDR3 region is CASSPDSQRRTDTQYF. DNA for the CDR3: TGTGCCAGCAGCCCAGACAGCCAGCGGCGCACAGATACGCAGTATTTT.

The chain uses TRBV20-1 and TRBJ1-2; tentatively, D is TRBD1 (6 bases). Germline CDR1 is DFQATT and CDR2 is SNEGSKA (reference sequence). The CDR3 covers 11 residues. V was pared by 6 bases and J by 7 bases, with 12 bases between. For the CDR3, the DNA is TGCAGTGCCCCAGACAGGTTTGGCTACACCTTC. Amino acid sequence: CSAPDRFGYTF.

The chain couples TRBV30 to TRBJ2-7; D might be TRBD2 (6 bases). The CDR3 runs 12 residues. V was cut by 2 bases and J by 7 bases, with 12 bases left in between. Germline-derived CDR1 and CDR2 are GTSNPN and SVGIG (reference sequence). CDR3 region: CAWSKGLLEQYF. The CDR3, as DNA: TGTGCCTGGAGTAAGGGACTCCTGGAGCAGTACTTC.

V is TRBV25-1 and J is TRBJ1-1; a possible D gene is TRBD1 (5 bases). This CDR3 spans 14 amino acids. Germline lookup yields CDR1 MGHDK and CDR2 SYGVNS. V lost 3 bases and J lost 1, with 9 bases in between. CDR3 residues: CASSERGRNTEAFF. Here the CDR3 DNA reads TGTGCCAGCAGTGAGCGGGGGAGGAACACTGAAGCTTTCTTT.

The J gene is TRBJ2-7, the V gene TRBV14, with TRBD2 matching over 9 bases. V dropped 0 bases and J dropped 6; count of bases not matched to a gene: 9. The CDR3 spans 16 residues. Germline lookup yields CDR1 SGHDN and CDR2 FVKESK. CDR3 bases: TGTGCCAGCAGCCAAGATGGAGCGGGGGGAGCGGGCGAGCAGTACTTC. This codes for CASSQDGAGGAGEQYF.

The genes are TRBV7-2 and TRBJ1-4, with D uncertain. This CDR3 is built from 15 residues. V lost 3 bases, J lost 10 bases, and 18 bases lay in between. The germline gives CDR1 SGHTA, CDR2 FQGNSA. The CDR3, as DNA: TGTGCCAGCAGCTTGGCCCTACTCGGTATGGGAAAACTGTTTTTT. It specifies CASSLALLGMGKLFF. The variable domain in full, with the rest retrieved from reference TRBV7-2 and TRBJ1-4, is GAGVSQSPSNKVTEKGKDVELRCDPISGHTALYWYRQSLGQGLEFLIYFQGNSAPDKSGLPSDRFSAERTGGSVSTLTIQRTQQEDSAVYLCASSLALLGMGKLFFGSGTQLSVL.

The V and J genes are TRBV7-2 and TRBJ2-3; 7 positions agree with TRBD2. CDR3 length equals 16 residues. The junction had 9 bases not matched to a gene; V was cut back by 1 base and J by 5 bases. In germline, CDR1 is SGHTA, CDR2 FQGNSA. The CDR3 protein is CASSLGFAGVGDTQYF. The CDR3 region has the DNA TGTGCCAGCAGCTTAGGATTTGCGGGGGTAGGAGATACGCAGTATTTT.

The chain has TRBV30 and TRBJ1-2; the D is unclear. The CDR3 extends over 11 amino acids. Trimming took 3 bases from V and 1 from J, leaving 3 bases between them. CDR1 and CDR2 from the germline V gene are GTSNPN and SVGIG (reference sequence). The CDR3 DNA sequence: TGTGCCTGGAGGTATAACTATGGCTACACCTTC. Translation: CAWRYNYGYTF.

This chain uses TRBV27 with TRBJ2-6; perhaps TRBD1 as D (5 bases). The CDR3 has 19 residues. Trimming took 4 bases from V and 2 from J, leaving 21 bases between them. The germline V gene has CDR1 MNHEY and CDR2 SMNVEV (reference sequence). CDR3 residues: CASSSSDGQGWAGANVLTF. For the CDR3, the DNA is TGTGCCAGCAGTTCCTCGGATGGCCAGGGTTGGGCTGGGGCCAACGTCCTGACTTTC.

The CDR3 region has the DNA TGTGCCAGCAGCCAGACAGGATTAACTAACTATGGCTACACCTTC. It translates to CASSQTGLTNYGYTF. J is TRBJ1-2 and V is TRBV6-6; a weak D match, TRBD1 (6 bases). Germline-derived CDR1 and CDR2 are MNHNY and SVGAGI (reference sequence). The V gene lost 6 bases and the J gene lost 0 bases, with 14 bases spanning the gap. The CDR3 contains 15 residues.

The chain has TRBV4-2 and TRBJ2-6; 10 bases agree with TRBD1. This CDR3 comprises 22 residues. After removal of 3 bases from V and 0 bases from J, the junction contained 17 bases not matched to a gene. Germline V gives CDR1 LGHNA, CDR2 YNFKEQ. The CDR3 DNA is TGTGCCAGCAGCCACGATTCCAATCCCGGGACAGGGGTATCCTCTGGGGCCAACGTCCTGACTTTC. It specifies CASSHDSNPGTGVSSGANVLTF.

V is TRBV30 and J is TRBJ1-1, with 9 nucleotides matching TRBD1. Germline trimming cut 2 bases from V and 5 bases from J; bases unmatched to any gene: 3. The CDR3 covers 13 residues. The germline V gene has CDR1 GTSNPN and CDR2 SVGIG (reference sequence). CDR3 bases: TGTGCCTGGAGTTACAGGGGGCGGACTGAAGCTTTCTTT. Protein product: CAWSYRGRTEAFF.

This clone was seen ten or more times. The sample holds other DNA sequences that translate to the same CDR3. The chain is built from TRBV10-3 and TRBJ2-2; D possibly corresponds to TRBD1 (6 bases). With 3 bases removed from V and 0 bases from J, the gap between germline ends came to 8 bases. This CDR3 contains 15 residues. Germline V gives CDR1 ENHRY, CDR2 SYGVKD. The CDR3 sequence: CAISERGTNTGELFF. CDR3 coding DNA: TGTGCCATCAGTGAAAGGGGGACGAACACCGGGGAGCTGTTTTTT.

The chain uses TRBV7-2 and TRBJ2-4; either TRBD1 or TRBD2 may supply D (5 bases each). The CDR3 totals 12 residues. Between the trimmed V and J ends, which lost 3 bases and 12 bases, there was a span of 12 bases. Germline CDR1 SGHTA, CDR2 FQGNSA. CDR3 sequence reads: CASSLGVQDQYF. The CDR3 region has the DNA TGTGCCAGCAGCTTGGGGGTTCAGGATCAGTACTTC. The entire variable domain, with the rest obtained from reference TRBV7-2 and TRBJ2-4, is as follows: GAGVSQSPSNKVTEKGKDVELRCDPISGHTALYWYRQSLGQGLEFLIYFQGNSAPDKSGLPSDRFSAERTGGSVSTLTIQRTQQEDSAVYLCASSLGVQDQYFGAGTRLSVL.

The chain employs TRBV10-3 and TRBJ2-7, with D possibly being TRBD1 (6 bases). The CDR3 covers 14 residues. The germline CDR1 and CDR2 sequences are ENHRY and SYGVKD. The germline V and J ends were trimmed by 0 bases and 2 bases, with 8 bases remaining between them. The DNA for the CDR3 is TGTGCCATCAGTGAGTCCTGGGACACCTACGAGCAGTACTTC. Translating gives CAISESWDTYEQYF.

About this clone itself: At the DNA level, this CDR3 is encoded by other sequences in the same sample as well. V usage is TRBV7-2 and J usage is TRBJ1-1; D uncertain. The germline V gene has CDR1 SGHTA and CDR2 FQGNSA. The CDR3 loop spans 13 amino acids. Deletions cut 1 base from V and 4 bases from J, with 7 bases between. CDR3 DNA: TGTGCCAGCAGCTTAGGGGCCCGCACTGAAGCTTTCTTT. Residues: CASSLGARTEAFF.